This TCR beta chain was identified during a study of memory B cells and T cells in multiple sclerosis (dated by TCRdb to the late 2010s). With regard to the full study: The study compared TCR beta repertoires of autoproliferating peripheral T cells with brain lesion-infiltrating T cells in multiple sclerosis patients. TCR sequencing involved a couple of multiple sclerosis patients from whom brain lesions at autopsy or brain-infiltrating cells from biopsy were available.

The immunoSEQ Platform was used to amplify TCRbeta CDR3 regions from extracted genomic DNA. The immunoSEQ assay combined multiplex PCR with high-throughput sequencing and a vendor bioinformatics pipeline. As for how the authors treated the data: Non-productive sequences and CDR3s shorter than 4 amino acids were removed, and clonotype frequencies were recalculated per sample. Shared clonotypes were identified in immunoSEQ Analyzer 2.0 as identical CDR3 amino acid, V gene and J gene sequences. Repertoire overlap was normalized by dividing shared clonotype counts by the product of both clone-set sizes, scaled by 1000 into arbitrary units. As stored in TCRdb, this immuneACCESS dataset retains in-frame rearrangements with V and J assigned. A fraction of the clones does not appear; measured against another copy, unresolved V genes explain less than half of the discrepancy, and the remainder lacks a known reason. V and J calls and clone size follow that table, whereas D and trimming were derived from the DNA. This sample gives 12,000 to 15,000 clones in total; 60% to 80% of them show up just once. The ten top clones hold roughly 2.3% of the sample.

On the study overall, not on this receptor specifically: Clone-set sizes varied between compartments, which affected the numbers of shared clonotypes and made normalization necessary.

PBMCs were obtained by Ficoll density gradient centrifugation and kept cryopreserved until use. CDR1 and CDR2 are drawn from the germline V gene: MNHNS, SASEGT. The CDR3 runs 14 residues from the cysteine to the phenylalanine. Only the CDR3 part of the read is kept: 42 bases, read in frame from the first base. V and J lose 4 bases and 7 bases, and a span of 11 bases separates them. This clone was counted only a few times. Its antigen is still unknown. Qualities for individual bases were not recorded, and no much larger clone is one base off. The sample holds other DNA sequences that translate to the same CDR3.

This sequence originates from a human donor with multiple sclerosis. Recombination joined TRBV6-1 with TRBJ1-6; the D gene is unclear. The sample consisted of memory (CD45RO+) CD4+ T cells from blood. The cell subset or site label here, explained by the study, means: CD45RO+ memory T cells sorted from peripheral blood. The CDR3 reads as follows: CASSAAEINSPLHF. In nucleotide form, the sequence is TGTGCCAGCAGTGCGGCGGAAATCAATTCACCCCTCCACTTT.